Below, 14 T cell receptor beta chains from the same sample are listed, as sequenced in a study of beta chain features in type 1 diabetes. The study, taken as a whole, reports: Type 1 diabetes patients showed a moderate but significant shortening of TCRB CDR3s in all four CD4+ subsets.

As every portion of the isolated RNA was reverse transcribed, the sequencing read expressed TCRB transcripts. Sequencing used immunoSEQ multiplex PCR; TCRdb keeps in-frame clones, though not all of them. The sample lists approximately 70,000 clones, roughly 49% occurring once. Their antigens are not known. The sample taken for sequencing was central memory CD4+ T cells from blood. The receptors shown here come from a man younger than 40 with type 1 diabetes.

The chain is built from TRBV6-6 and TRBJ1-6; D gene ambiguous. The CDR3 is 13 amino acids. V lost 3 bases and J 6 bases, leaving 6 bases between the germline ends. Germline CDR1 reads MNHNY; CDR2 reads SVGAGI (reference sequence). The CDR3 DNA sequence: TGTGCCAGCAGTTATCTCCTTAATTCACCCCTCCACTTT. As protein: CASSYLLNSPLHF.

The rearrangement uses TRBV2 and TRBJ2-5, with TRBD1 matching 9 bases. CDR1 and CDR2 from the germline V gene are SNHLY and FYNNEI. This CDR3 spans 14 amino acids. The V segment lost 7 bases and the J segment 3 bases; nucleotides outside the gene matches: 6. The CDR3, as DNA: TGTGCCAGCACTCTACAGGGGGCGAAAGAGACCCAGTACTTC. This translates into CASTLQGAKETQYF. Combining the CDR3 with reference TRBV2 and TRBJ2-5 gives the whole variable domain EPEVTQTPSHQVTQMGQEVILRCVPISNHLYFYWYRQILGQKVEFLVSFYNNEISEKSEIFDDQFSVERPDGSNFTLKIRSTKLEDSAMYFCASTLQGAKETQYFGPGTRLLVL.

In DNA, the CDR3 is TGTGCCTGGAGTCCTAGGACAGCCCATAGCAATCAGCCCCAGCATTTT. It encodes CAWSPRTAHSNQPQHF. V gene TRBV30 combines with J gene TRBJ1-5; a weak D match, TRBD1 (6 bases). Germline V CDR1 and CDR2: GTSNPN, SVGIG (reference sequence). Trimming took 2 bases from V and 0 from J, leaving 14 bases between them. The CDR3 totals 16 residues.

The genes are TRBV5-1 and TRBJ1-1; 7 nucleotides line up with TRBD1. This CDR3 is 14 amino acids long. Trimming at V came to 4 bases and at J to 3 bases, leaving 6 bases not matched to a gene. CDR1 SGHRS and CDR2 YFSETQ come from the germline V gene. The CDR3 nucleotides read TGCGCCAGCAGCCAGGGACAGACCTACACTGAAGCTTTCTTT. The encoded protein is CASSQGQTYTEAFF.

The V gene is TRBV18, the J gene TRBJ2-1; D not certain. The V end lost 3 bases, the J end lost 6 bases, and 3 bases lay between the germline ends. The CDR3 consists of 11 residues. In germline, CDR1 is KGHSH, CDR2 LQKENI. CDR3 nucleotides: TGTGCCAGCTCACCCCTCAATGAGCAGTTCTTC. Amino acids: CASSPLNEQFF.

This clone was detected once. The chain's CDR3 is CASSLGTSFDTDTQYF. CDR3 DNA sequence: TGCGCCAGCTCCTTGGGGACTAGCTTTGATACAGATACGCAGTATTTT. The chain has TRBV5-1 and TRBJ2-3; 9 nucleotides line up with TRBD2. V lost 7 bases, J lost 3 bases, and 12 bases stayed unmatched. The germline CDR1 and CDR2 sequences are SGHRS and YFSETQ. The CDR3 extends over 16 amino acids.

This clone was counted between two and nine times. The rearrangement links TRBV19 to TRBJ2-1; TRBD2 aligns across 9 bases. Per the germline V gene, CDR1 is LNHDA and CDR2 is SQIVND (reference sequence). Trimming cost V 8 bases and J 5 bases; bases outside gene matches: 4. The CDR3 length is 13 residues. The CDR3 region has the DNA TGTGCCAGTGCGGGGGGGGGAAACAATGAGCAGTTCTTC. It translates to CASAGGGNNEQFF.

This clone was observed once. The same CDR3 also results from other DNA sequences found in this sample. This chain uses TRBV7-9 with TRBJ2-5, with D unresolved. Germline CDR1 SEHNR, CDR2 FQNEAQ (reference sequence). Trimming left V 0 bases short and J 2 bases short, with 7 bases between. This CDR3 spans 14 amino acids. CDR3 sequence: CASSLAASQETQYF. The CDR3 DNA follows: TGTGCCAGCAGCTTAGCGGCCAGTCAAGAGACCCAGTACTTC.

J is TRBJ2-3 and V is TRBV5-1, with 11 bases that match TRBD1. Trimming cost V 0 bases and J 5 bases; bases outside gene matches: 2. Germline CDR1 is SGHRS and CDR2 is YFSETQ. The CDR3 is 15 amino acids. CDR3 residues: CASSLGDRGGDTQYF. The DNA of the CDR3 is TGCGCCAGCAGCTTGGGGGACAGGGGGGGAGATACGCAGTATTTT.

This chain joins TRBV4-1 and TRBJ2-5; D is unclear. This CDR3 region has 14 residues. V gave up 1 base and J gave up 5 bases, with 11 bases separating them. Germline loops: CDR1 MGHRA, CDR2 YSYEKL. CDR3 nucleotide sequence: TGCGCCAGCAGCCAAGGACGGAGTGGGGAGACCCAGTACTTC. Translating it yields CASSQGRSGETQYF.

The chain has TRBV5-1 and TRBJ1-1; a weak D match, TRBD1 (6 bases). Germline CDR1 SGHRS, CDR2 YFSETQ. V was trimmed by 3 bases and J by 2 bases, leaving 11 bases between them. The CDR3 length is 14 residues. The CDR3 loop is CASSYRTDNTEAFF. The CDR3 coding sequence is TGCGCCAGCAGCTACCGGACAGATAACACTGAAGCTTTCTTT.

This clone was counted a few times. This chain joins TRBV6-1 and TRBJ2-2, with TRBD1 identical over 8 bases. Germline-derived CDR1 and CDR2 are MNHNS and SASEGT. The trim removed 7 bases at V and 2 bases at J, leaving 6 bases unmatched. There are 15 residues in the CDR3. The CDR3, as DNA: TGTGCCAGCAACCCCGGACAGGGAAACACCGGGGAGCTGTTTTTT. Its translation is CASNPGQGNTGELFF.

This clone has just a few counts. The gene calls are TRBV6-5 and TRBJ2-3; the D gene is possibly TRBD1 (6 bases). Between the trimmed V and J ends, which lost 8 bases and 0 bases, there was a span of 6 bases. This CDR3 is built from 12 residues. Germline V gene sequence: CDR1 MNHEY, CDR2 SVGAGI. CDR3: CASQGSTDTQYF. DNA for the CDR3: TGTGCCAGCCAGGGGAGCACAGATACGCAGTATTTT.

This clone showed up just a few times. The V and J genes are TRBV2 and TRBJ2-1; D ambiguous. The CDR3 length is 12 residues. V shed 1 base and J shed 9 bases, with 7 bases lying between them. Germline assignment: CDR1 SNHLY and CDR2 FYNNEI. The CDR3: CASSEELTEQFF. CDR3 DNA: TGTGCCAGCAGTGAAGAGCTAACTGAGCAGTTCTTC.